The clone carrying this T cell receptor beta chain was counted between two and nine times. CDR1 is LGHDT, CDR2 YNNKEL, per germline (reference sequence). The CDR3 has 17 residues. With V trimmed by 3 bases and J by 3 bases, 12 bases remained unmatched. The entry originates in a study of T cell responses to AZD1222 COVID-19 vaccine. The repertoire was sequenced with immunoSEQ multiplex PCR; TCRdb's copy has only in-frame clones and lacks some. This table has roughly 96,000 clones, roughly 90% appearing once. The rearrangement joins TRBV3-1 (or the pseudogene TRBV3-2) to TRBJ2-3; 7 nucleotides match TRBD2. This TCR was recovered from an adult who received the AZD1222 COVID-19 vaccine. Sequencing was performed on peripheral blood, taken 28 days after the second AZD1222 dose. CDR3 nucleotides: TGTGCCAGCAGCCAGGAATCGAGCGCGGGAGTGACAGATACGCAGTATTTT. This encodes CASSQESSAGVTDTQYF.